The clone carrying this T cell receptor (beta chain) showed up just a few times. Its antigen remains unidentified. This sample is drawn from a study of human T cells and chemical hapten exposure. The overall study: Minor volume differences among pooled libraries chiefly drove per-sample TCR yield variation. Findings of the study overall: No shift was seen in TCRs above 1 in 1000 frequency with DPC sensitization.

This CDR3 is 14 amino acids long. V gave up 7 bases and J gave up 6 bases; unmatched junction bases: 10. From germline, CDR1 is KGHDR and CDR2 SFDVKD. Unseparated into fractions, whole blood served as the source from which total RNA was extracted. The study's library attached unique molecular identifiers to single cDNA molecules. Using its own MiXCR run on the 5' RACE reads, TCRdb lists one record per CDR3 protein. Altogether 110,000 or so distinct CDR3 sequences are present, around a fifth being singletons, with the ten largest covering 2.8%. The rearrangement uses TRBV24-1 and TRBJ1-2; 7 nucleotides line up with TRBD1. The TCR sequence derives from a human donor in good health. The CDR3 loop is CATRGQSRLDGYTF. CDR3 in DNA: TGTGCCACCAGGGGACAGAGTCGCCTCGATGGCTACACCTTC.